This T cell receptor (beta chain) comes out of a study of radiation and T cells in renal cell carcinoma. Study as a whole: Nephrectomy followed 15 Gy stereotactic body radiation by 4 weeks. Overall study results and limits: From baseline, blood top tumor clonotypes peaked at 2 weeks post-radiation.

As for time point: blood 2 weeks post-SBRT. Treatment indicated: 15 Gy SBRT to primary tumor, nephrectomy 4 weeks later. Regarding this clone: Its cognate antigen is unknown.

Here immunoSEQ multiplex PCR was the method, and the copy in TCRdb shows in-frame clones only, minus some. This table has fewer than 55,000 clones, 75% to 85% appearing once. The CDR3 has 18 residues. Germline values: CDR1 LGHNA, CDR2 YSLEER. The trim removed 0 bases at V and 0 bases at J, leaving 8 bases unmatched. The V gene is TRBV4-3, the J gene TRBJ2-1; 7 bases are a match to TRBD2. The receptor comes from a woman aged 70-85 years with renal cell carcinoma. The material was blood, obtained from a patient whose treatment included radiotherapy and nephrectomy. CDR3 loop: CASSQDAGETSSYNEQFF. DNA of the CDR3: TGCGCCAGCAGCCAAGATGCGGGGGAAACAAGCTCCTACAATGAGCAGTTCTTC.